This TCR beta chain was sequenced in a study of T-cell reconstitution after alpha-beta-depleted transplantation in children. Study outcomes and limitations: At day 60, the high TCRbeta diversity found in some patients originated from recipient T cells and thymic progenitors that had survived. When one year had passed after transplant, most T-cell counts and diversity came from newly produced T cells.

In this sample, this clonotype turned up many times. What it binds is unknown. The library targeted TCRbeta and was prepared with unique molecular identifiers. Using its own MiXCR run on the PCR reads, TCRdb lists one record per CDR3 protein. This sample carries about 460,000 distinct CDR3 sequences, approximately 10% of them seen once, and the ten largest clones take roughly 2.1%. This CDR3 is built from 15 residues. Germline-derived CDR1 and CDR2 are LNHNV and YYDKDF (reference sequence). V was cut by 6 bases and J by 1 base, with 13 bases left in between. Source: PBMCs, taken before TCRalphabeta/CD19-depleted stem cell transplant. The chain has TRBV15 and TRBJ1-5, with a possible D match to TRBD1 (5 bases). This receptor was obtained from a child aged 2-15 years with inherited bone marrow failure, due to receive a stem cell transplant. DNA for the CDR3: TGTGCCACCAGTGGGAGGGGAACAAGCAATCAGCCCCAGCATTTT. It is translated as CATSGRGTSNQPQHF.